This T cell receptor beta chain appears in the sequencing data of a study of T-cell memory formation after mild COVID-19. The wider study: TCR clusters were mostly donor specific. Overall study results and limits: The study found contracting CD4+ clones mainly in CM and EM and contracting CD8+ clones in EMRA. Unconfirmed was the SARS-CoV-2 specificity of second-wave clones that peaked on day 37.

Constant-segment primers served in 5'RACE that generated TCR alpha and TCR beta cDNA libraries bearing sample barcodes and UMIs. TCRdb reprocessed the 5' RACE reads with MiXCR, giving one entry per CDR3 protein. The top ten hold more than 1.5% of the sample, which has approximately 35,000 distinct CDR3 sequences, around a fifth seen once. This CDR3 has 15 amino acids. V shed 1 base and J shed 6 bases, with 16 bases lying between them. Germline CDR1 and CDR2: SEHNR and FQNEAQ (reference sequence). This clonotype was seen repeatedly, ten times or more. What it binds is not known. The sequence was obtained from an adult who had mild COVID-19 (a few samples of this study predate the infection). Cell type and time point are not known. The sequencing sample was made of PBMCs or a T cell subset sorted from them (not recorded which). The rearrangement links TRBV7-9 to TRBJ2-7; D is possibly TRBD1 (5 bases). The CDR3 sequence: CASSLVGAATAEQYF. For the CDR3, the DNA is TGTGCCAGCAGCTTAGTAGGGGCGGCCACGGCCGAGCAGTACTTC.